One and the same sample provided the 19 T cell receptor beta chains below, sequenced in a study of cytomegalovirus exposure and HLA in healthy donors. With 60 Vbeta and 13 Jbeta primers, the PCR was carried out. Here immunoSEQ multiplex PCR was the method, and the copy in TCRdb shows in-frame clones only, minus some. The sample has 85,000 to 100,000 clones; about 89% are singletons. The sample taken for sequencing was PBMCs. These receptors originate from a man aged 30 to 45 in good health and CMV-seropositive.

The rearrangement joins TRBV9 to TRBJ2-1; 10 nucleotides agree with TRBD2. V shed 4 bases and J 4 bases; nucleotides not matched to a gene: 5. The CDR3 extends over 15 amino acids. Germline lookup yields CDR1 SGDLS and CDR2 YYNGEE. CDR3 residues: CASSLTSGKYNEQFF. CDR3 sequence (DNA): TGTGCCAGCAGCCTAACTAGCGGGAAGTACAATGAGCAGTTCTTC.

The CDR3 sequence: CASSLFSAGAYEQYF. Written as DNA, the CDR3 is TGTGCCAGCAGTTTATTTTCAGCGGGGGCCTACGAGCAGTACTTC. V is TRBV27 and J is TRBJ2-7, with 8 bases matching TRBD2. Germline V gene data show CDR1 as MNHEY and CDR2 as SMNVEV (reference sequence). Trimming took 1 base from V and 2 from J; bases not matched to a gene: 4. The CDR3 is 15 residues long.

The rearrangement joins TRBV28 to TRBJ2-2; possibly TRBD1 for D (6 bases). V shed 6 bases and J shed 7 bases, with 21 bases lying between them. This CDR3 comprises 16 residues. CDR1 and CDR2 (germline): MDHEN, SYDVKM. CDR3 region: CASSQRTVILFGELFF. In DNA, the CDR3 is TGTGCCAGCAGCCAGAGGACAGTGATCTTGTTCGGGGAGCTGTTTTTT.

The chain is built from TRBV2 and TRBJ1-3; 7 bases match TRBD1. The germline V gene has CDR1 SNHLY and CDR2 FYNNEI. The CDR3 has 16 amino acids. Trimming cost V 5 bases and J 0 bases; bases outside gene matches: 7. Here the CDR3 reads CASSLDRTRSGNTIYF. The CDR3 nucleotides read TGTGCCAGCAGTTTGGACAGGACCCGCTCTGGAAACACCATATATTTT.

V usage is TRBV7-2 and J usage is TRBJ2-3; 11 nucleotides line up with TRBD2. Losses at the gene ends were 5 bases for V and 4 bases for J; bases not matched to a gene: 8. CDR3 size: 16 residues. Germline CDR1 SGHTA, CDR2 FQGNSA. The chain's CDR3 is CASSVSTSGNADTQYF. The CDR3 DNA reads as TGTGCCAGCAGCGTCTCGACTAGCGGGAACGCAGATACGCAGTATTTT.

This sequence joins TRBV19 and TRBJ1-2, with 9 bases matching TRBD1. The length of the CDR3 is 14 residues. V trimming: 4 bases; J trimming: 4 bases; junction bases outside the gene matches: 4. Per germline, CDR1 LNHDA and CDR2 SQIVND (reference sequence). CDR3 DNA: TGTGCCAGTAGTACTCGGACAGGGGCCTATGGCTACACCTTC. This translates into CASSTRTGAYGYTF.

The gene calls are TRBV30 and TRBJ2-5, with D perhaps TRBD2 (5 bases). Germline V gives CDR1 GTSNPN, CDR2 SVGIG (reference sequence). The CDR3 has 13 amino acids. V was clipped by 2 bases and J by 11 bases, with 18 bases between them. CDR3: CAWSWVPGLEQYF. The CDR3 coding sequence is TGTGCCTGGAGTTGGGTTCCGGGGTTGGAGCAGTACTTC.

This chain joins TRBV5-1 and TRBJ1-4, with 8 bases fitting TRBD1. This CDR3 is 14 amino acids long. The J segment lost 7 bases and the V segment lost 1 base, leaving 3 bases of the junction unmatched. Germline V lookup: CDR1 SGHRS, CDR2 YFSETQ. The CDR3 DNA reads TGCGCCAGCAGCTTGTCTACAGGGGGTGAAAAACTGTTTTTT. Translating gives CASSLSTGGEKLFF.

The CDR3 reads CASSHRAGELFF. For the CDR3, the DNA is TGCGCCAGCAGCCATCGGGCCGGGGAGCTGTTTTTT. The gene calls are TRBV4-1 and TRBJ2-2, with no clear D. CDR1 is MGHRA, CDR2 YSYEKL, per germline. The length of the CDR3 is 12 residues. V was cut by 3 bases and J by 6 bases, with 5 bases left in between.

The chain couples TRBV4-1 to TRBJ2-1, with 13 bases lining up with TRBD2. The CDR3 loop spans 20 amino acids. Per the germline V gene, CDR1 is MGHRA and CDR2 is YSYEKL. V was clipped by 1 base and J by 0 bases; unmatched bases: 9. The CDR3 loop reads CASSQVGGLAGEVSYNEQFF. CDR3 nucleotide sequence: TGCGCCAGCAGCCAAGTAGGTGGACTAGCGGGAGAAGTCTCCTACAATGAGCAGTTCTTC.

V gene TRBV25-1 combines with J gene TRBJ2-2; 14 bases map to TRBD2. The germline V gene has CDR1 MGHDK and CDR2 SYGVNS. There are 16 residues in the CDR3. Trimming took 4 bases from V and 3 from J; bases not matched to a gene: 1. The CDR3 reads CASSGTSGRHTGELFF. The CDR3, as DNA: TGTGCCAGCAGTGGGACTAGCGGGAGGCACACCGGGGAGCTGTTTTTT. Looking up the rest from reference TRBV25-1 and TRBJ2-2 gives the full variable domain: EADIYQTPRYLVIGTGKKITLECSQTMGHDKMYWYQQDPGMELHLIHYSYGVNSTEKGDLSSESTVSRIRTEHFPLTLESARPSHTSQYLCASSGTSGRHTGELFFGEGSRLTVL.

This chain links TRBV2 with TRBJ2-1, with D perhaps TRBD2 (6 bases). The V end was cut by 2 bases, the J end by 4 bases, with 15 bases between. CDR3 length equals 16 residues. CDR1 and CDR2 from the germline V gene are SNHLY and FYNNEI. The CDR3 sequence is CASSEFGQGGYNEQFF. The DNA of the CDR3 is TGTGCCAGCAGTGAATTTGGCCAGGGAGGTTACAATGAGCAGTTCTTC.

The V call is TRBV4-1, the J call TRBJ2-1; TRBD2 matches 9 bases. Germline-derived CDR1 and CDR2 are MGHRA and YSYEKL. The CDR3 is 17 residues long. The J segment lost 7 bases and the V segment lost 1 base, leaving 11 bases of the junction unmatched. Here the CDR3 DNA reads TGCGCCAGCAGCCAAGGGTTCTGGCCTAGCGGGGCAAATGAGCAGTTCTTC. It is translated as CASSQGFWPSGANEQFF.

V gene TRBV28 combines with J gene TRBJ1-4; D is possibly TRBD1 (6 bases). From germline, CDR1 is MDHEN and CDR2 SYDVKM. V was clipped by 1 base and J by 8 bases, with 17 bases between them. The CDR3 runs to 16 residues. The DNA for the CDR3 is TGTGCCAGCAGTTTATTTGGCAGGGGCTTTTGGGAAAAACTGTTTTTT. This sequence encodes CASSLFGRGFWEKLFF.

This chain connects TRBV5-4 to TRBJ2-3; weak D call: TRBD2 (6 bases). The CDR3 covers 17 residues. V was trimmed by 0 bases and J by 0 bases, leaving 14 bases between them. Germline CDR1 and CDR2: SGHNT and YYREEE (reference sequence). The CDR3 spells CASSLVSGASSTDTQYF. The CDR3 nucleotides are TGTGCCAGCAGCTTGGTCTCGGGAGCCTCTAGCACAGATACGCAGTATTTT.

This clone has only one observation. The V gene is TRBV5-5, the J gene TRBJ2-3, with 8 nucleotides matching TRBD1. The length of the CDR3 is 15 residues. The trim removed 4 bases at V and 3 bases at J, leaving 7 bases unmatched. Germline-derived CDR1 and CDR2 are SGHKS and YYEKEE (reference sequence). CDR3 protein: CASSMTGDGTDTQYF. The CDR3 DNA follows: TGTGCCAGCAGCATGACAGGGGACGGGACAGATACGCAGTATTTT.

V usage is TRBV11-2 and J usage is TRBJ2-7; 11 nucleotides align to TRBD1. The CDR3 has 17 amino acids. V lost 4 bases, J lost 0 bases, and 8 bases stayed unmatched. Germline V lookup: CDR1 SGHAT, CDR2 FQNNGV. CDR3 amino acids: CASSSRGGQGDSYEQYF. In nucleotides, the CDR3 is TGTGCCAGCAGCTCTCGAGGGGGACAGGGGGACTCCTACGAGCAGTACTTC.

This chain connects TRBV27 to TRBJ2-5, with 10 positions matching TRBD2. The germline CDR1 and CDR2 sequences are MNHEY and SMNVEV (reference sequence). This CDR3 is 15 amino acids long. V trimming: 2 bases; J trimming: 4 bases; junction bases outside the gene matches: 4. This chain's CDR3 is CASSLGLAGVETQYF. DNA for the CDR3: TGTGCCAGCAGTTTAGGTCTAGCGGGAGTAGAGACCCAGTACTTC.

V is TRBV28 and J is TRBJ2-7; 9 nucleotides align to TRBD1. The CDR3 contains 14 residues. V lost 6 bases and J lost 6; bases outside the gene matches: 9. Germline CDR1 is MDHEN and CDR2 is SYDVKM. CDR3 sequence reads: CASRTDRGAREQYF. The CDR3 region has the DNA TGTGCCAGCAGAACGGACAGGGGAGCTCGCGAGCAGTACTTC.